A single sample gave rise to the 20 T cell receptor beta chains below, sequenced in a study of CD8 T cells in Susac syndrome. RNA amounts of about 0.45 to 1 ug underwent reverse transcription with random hexamers. TCRdb re-derived calls from the immunoSEQ multiplex PCR reads in MiXCR, one entry per CDR3 protein. The sample has 150,000 or so distinct CDR3 sequences, around 94% seen once. The sequencing sample was made of CD4+ T cells from PBMCs. The receptors here all came from a human donor in good health.

The chain combines TRBV19 with TRBJ2-1; D perhaps matches TRBD2 (5 bases). The V gene lost 1 base and the J gene lost 4 bases, with 5 bases spanning the gap. This CDR3 has 13 amino acids. The germline V gene has CDR1 LNHDA and CDR2 SQIVND (reference sequence). The chain's CDR3 is CASSIGGYNEQFF. The CDR3 nucleotides read TGTGCCAGTAGTATAGGAGGGTACAATGAGCAGTTCTTC.

This chain joins TRBV11-1 and TRBJ1-1; 7 bases line up with TRBD1. V lost 5 bases, J lost 4 bases, and 7 bases stayed unmatched. Looked up from germline, CDR1 is SGHAT and CDR2 is FQDESV (reference sequence). The CDR3 consists of 14 residues. The CDR3 coding sequence is TGTGCCAGCAGCCTCCTCCGACAGGGCACTGAAGCTTTCTTT. It codes for CASSLLRQGTEAFF.

This clonotype was observed once. The chain carries TRBV20-1 and TRBJ2-4, with D uncertain. The CDR3 is 11 residues long. The ends were cut back, 6 bases at V and 13 bases at J, with 16 bases in the middle. Germline CDR1 and CDR2: DFQATT and SNEGSKA (reference sequence). CDR3 DNA: TGCAGTGCCCTACCAAATAGGCAGCAGTACTTC. This codes for CSALPNRQQYF.

The chain joins TRBV5-1 to TRBJ2-7; D call uncertain. V lost 4 bases and J 0 bases, leaving 11 bases between the germline ends. This CDR3 spans 14 amino acids. CDR1 is SGHRS, CDR2 YFSETQ, per germline. The CDR3 loop reads CASSLDPSSYEQYF. In DNA, the CDR3 is TGCGCCAGCAGCCTGGACCCAAGCTCCTACGAGCAGTACTTC.

With respect to this clonotype: One junction end does not reproduce the germline sequence, and a read error may be involved. The chain has TRBV29-1 and TRBJ2-5; 8 bases match TRBD2. CDR1 and CDR2 from the germline V gene are SQVTM and ANQGSEA. The CDR3 has 13 residues. The CDR3 protein is CSVEAGDGETQYF. DNA for the CDR3: TGCAGCGTAGAAGCGGGGGATGGGGAGACCCAGTACTTC.

This chain uses TRBV3-1 with TRBJ2-2; D possibly corresponds to TRBD2 (6 bases). Germline V lookup: CDR1 LGHDT, CDR2 YNNKEL (reference sequence). The CDR3 contains 14 residues. Trimming took 6 bases from V and 2 from J, leaving 10 bases between them. This CDR3 reads CASRGTHNTGELFF. CDR3 nucleotides: TGTGCCAGCAGAGGGACTCATAACACCGGGGAGCTGTTTTTT.

The chain has TRBV9 and TRBJ2-1; tentatively, D is TRBD2 (6 bases). From germline, CDR1 is SGDLS and CDR2 YYNGEE. The V and J ends lost 6 bases and 0 bases respectively, with 13 bases between them. The CDR3 runs 15 residues. CDR3 residues: CASNLGLSSYNEQFF. DNA for the CDR3: TGTGCCAGCAACTTGGGACTGAGCTCCTACAATGAGCAGTTCTTC.

The V gene is TRBV7-2, the J gene TRBJ2-7; D is uncertain. Germline values: CDR1 SGHTA, CDR2 FQGNSA. The CDR3 is 12 residues long. The germline V and J ends were trimmed by 5 bases and 4 bases, with 9 bases remaining between them. CDR3 DNA sequence: TGTGCCAGCAGCACCCGAATGTACGAGCAGTACTTC. Translation gives CASSTRMYEQYF.

The chain recombines TRBV7-2 with TRBJ2-2; D call uncertain. CDR1 is SGHTA, CDR2 FQGNSA, per germline. V lost 5 bases and J 1 base, leaving 11 bases between the germline ends. The CDR3 sequence is 15 residues long. CDR3 region: CASSPTAMNTGELFF. CDR3 bases: TGTGCCAGCAGCCCCACCGCAATGAACACCGGGGAGCTGTTTTTT.

The chain joins TRBV11-1 to TRBJ1-1, with D possibly being TRBD1 (6 bases). The germline gives CDR1 SGHAT, CDR2 FQDESV (reference sequence). The CDR3 totals 12 residues. Trimming removed 11 bases at V and 2 bases at J, with 12 bases between. CDR3 DNA sequence: TGTGCCTCGGGGGGACAAAACACTGAAGCTTTCTTT. Translation gives CASGGQNTEAFF.

This chain connects TRBV7-2 to TRBJ1-6, with D perhaps matching TRBD1 (5 bases). Trimming removed 5 bases from V and 4 bases from J, with 12 bases in between. This CDR3 comprises 15 residues. Germline CDR1 SGHTA, CDR2 FQGNSA. The CDR3 protein is CASSPRDGYNSPLHF. As DNA, the CDR3 is TGTGCCAGCAGCCCCCGGGACGGTTATAATTCACCCCTCCACTTT.

This clonotype was seen only once. The gene calls are TRBV5-4 and TRBJ2-7, with 10 bases lining up with TRBD1. Trimming at V came to 4 bases and at J to 11 bases, leaving 6 bases not matched to a gene. This CDR3 has 12 amino acids. Germline V lookup: CDR1 SGHNT, CDR2 YYREEE (reference sequence). CDR3 sequence reads: CASSVGTGEEYF. The DNA of the CDR3 is TGTGCCAGCAGCGTGGGGACAGGGGAGGAGTACTTC.

Written as DNA, the CDR3 is TGTGCCAGCAGCTTGGGCCAGCCTTTAGGCTATGGCTACACCTTC. Its translation is CASSLGQPLGYGYTF. This chain joins TRBV5-6 and TRBJ1-2; D remains ambiguous. This CDR3 is built from 15 residues. The germline V gene has CDR1 SGHDT and CDR2 YYEEEE. The V end was cut by 0 bases, the J end by 4 bases, with 13 bases between.

The chain carries TRBV7-9 and TRBJ2-1; D may be TRBD2 (6 bases). The CDR3 length is 13 residues. Germline lookup yields CDR1 SEHNR and CDR2 FQNEAQ (reference sequence). Trimming left V 3 bases short and J 3 bases short, with 6 bases between. CDR3 sequence (DNA): TGTGCCAGCAGCTTGACTAGCTACAATGAGCAGTTCTTC. Translated, it gives CASSLTSYNEQFF.

The chain joins TRBV29-1 to TRBJ1-2; 9 bases align to TRBD1. The CDR3 length is 15 residues. Germline values: CDR1 SQVTM, CDR2 ANQGSEA. The J segment lost 7 bases and the V segment lost 4 bases, leaving 13 bases of the junction unmatched. The CDR3 reads CSVGELQGALSGYTF. The DNA for the CDR3 is TGCAGCGTTGGAGAATTACAGGGGGCCTTGAGTGGCTACACCTTC.

The rearrangement links TRBV4-3 to TRBJ1-6; 7 nucleotides line up with TRBD1. Germline V lookup: CDR1 LGHNA, CDR2 YSLEER. There are 15 residues in the CDR3. J lost 7 bases, V lost 1 base, and 4 bases had no gene match. CDR3 sequence reads: CASSQGQGTNSPLHF. CDR3 DNA: TGCGCCAGCAGCCAAGGACAGGGTACAAATTCACCCCTCCACTTT.

The chain is built from TRBV6-4 and TRBJ2-1; 8 bases are shared with TRBD2. There are 15 residues in the CDR3. CDR1 MRHNA and CDR2 SNTAGT come from the germline V gene. V gave up 3 bases and J gave up 8 bases; unmatched junction bases: 9. CDR3 in amino acids: CASSEGTSLYYEQFF. CDR3 sequence (DNA): TGTGCCAGCAGTGAAGGGACTAGTTTATACTATGAGCAGTTCTTC.

The chain couples TRBV9 to TRBJ2-7, with TRBD1 matching over 8 bases. The germline gives CDR1 SGDLS, CDR2 YYNGEE. The V gene end was trimmed by 2 bases and the J gene end by 1 base; junction bases not matched to a gene: 5. CDR3 length equals 15 residues. The CDR3 loop is CASSVRQGPSYEQYF. DNA of the CDR3: TGTGCCAGCAGCGTCAGACAGGGGCCATCCTACGAGCAGTACTTC.

V and J are TRBV20-1 and TRBJ2-5, with D perhaps matching TRBD1 or TRBD2 (5 bases each). V gave up 4 bases and J gave up 1 base, with 13 bases separating them. The germline V gene has CDR1 DFQATT and CDR2 SNEGSKA (reference sequence). This CDR3 region has 14 residues. The CDR3 here is CSAIRPGTQETQYF. CDR3 coding DNA: TGCAGTGCTATCCGCCCGGGGACCCAAGAGACCCAGTACTTC.

The chain recombines TRBV20-1 with TRBJ2-1, with 7 bases lining up with TRBD2. With V trimmed by 5 bases and J by 6 bases, 16 bases remained unmatched. The CDR3 has 16 amino acids. Germline CDR1 reads DFQATT; CDR2 reads SNEGSKA (reference sequence). Written as DNA, the CDR3 is TGCAGTGCTGATAAGGATGGACTAGTAACGGGCAATGAGCAGTTCTTC. Protein sequence: CSADKDGLVTGNEQFF.